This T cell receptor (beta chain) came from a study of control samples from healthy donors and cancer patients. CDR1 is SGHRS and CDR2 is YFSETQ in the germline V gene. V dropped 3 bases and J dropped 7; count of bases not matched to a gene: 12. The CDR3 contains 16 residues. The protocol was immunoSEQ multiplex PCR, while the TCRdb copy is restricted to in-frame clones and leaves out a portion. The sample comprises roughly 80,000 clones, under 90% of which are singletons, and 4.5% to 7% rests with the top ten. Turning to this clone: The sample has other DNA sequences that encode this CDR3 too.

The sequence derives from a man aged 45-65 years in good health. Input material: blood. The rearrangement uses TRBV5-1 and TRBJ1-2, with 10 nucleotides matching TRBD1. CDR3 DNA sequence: TGCGCCAGCAGCTCCTCGGGGGGACAGGGGCGTCGTGGCTACACCTTC. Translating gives CASSSSGGQGRRGYTF.